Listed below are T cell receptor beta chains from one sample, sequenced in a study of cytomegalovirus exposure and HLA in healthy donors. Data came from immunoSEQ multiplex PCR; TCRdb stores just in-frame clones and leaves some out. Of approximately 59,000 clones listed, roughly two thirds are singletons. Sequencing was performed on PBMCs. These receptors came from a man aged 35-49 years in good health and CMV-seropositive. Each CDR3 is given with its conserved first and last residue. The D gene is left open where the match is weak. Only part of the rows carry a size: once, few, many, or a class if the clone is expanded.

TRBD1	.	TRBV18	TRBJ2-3	TGTGCCAGCTCACGGGGACAGAACACAGATACGCAGTATTTT	CASSRGQNTDTQYF
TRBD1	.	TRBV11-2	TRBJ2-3	TGTGCCAGCAGCTCCGGACAGGGGGTCGTAGATACGCAGTATTTT	CASSSGQGVVDTQYF
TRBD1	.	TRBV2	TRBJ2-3	TGTGCCAGCAGAGGGACAGGGGAAGATACGCAGTATTTT	CASRGTGEDTQYF
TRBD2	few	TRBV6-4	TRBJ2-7	TGTGCCAGCAGTGCGGACGGGGGGTCCTACGAGCAGTACTTC	CASSADGGSYEQYF
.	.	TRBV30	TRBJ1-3	TGTGCCTGGAGATTACTGGGCAGCTCTGGAAACACCATATATTTT	CAWRLLGSSGNTIYF
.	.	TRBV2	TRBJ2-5	TGTGCCAGCAGTGATGGGCAGAAACAAGAGACCCAGTACTTC	CASSDGQKQETQYF
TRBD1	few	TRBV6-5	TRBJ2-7	TGCGCCAGCAGTTACGGTCGACAGGGCCACGAGCAGTACTTC	CASSYGRQGHEQYF
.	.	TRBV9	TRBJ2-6	TGTGCCCAAGCACGAAAGAATAGCTCTGGGGCCAACGTCCTGACTTTC	CAQARKNSSGANVLTF
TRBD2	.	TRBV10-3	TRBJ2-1	TGTGCCATCAGTGAGTCGATGGCTAGCGGAGACCGCAATGAGCAGTTCTTC	CAISESMASGDRNEQFF
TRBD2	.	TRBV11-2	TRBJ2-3	TGTGCCAGCAGCTTAGATAGCGGGAGATACACAGATACGCAGTATTTT	CASSLDSGRYTDTQYF
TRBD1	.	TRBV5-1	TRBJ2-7	TGCGCCAGCAGCTTTTCTGGACAGGGGGTCGAGCAGTACTTC	CASSFSGQGVEQYF
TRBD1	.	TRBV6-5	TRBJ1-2	TGTGCCAGCAGTATACGGCAGGGGGCTGACTATGGCTACACCTTC	CASSIRQGADYGYTF
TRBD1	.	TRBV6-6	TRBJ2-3	TGTGCCAGCAGTTACGGGACAGGCACAGATACGCAGTATTTT	CASSYGTGTDTQYF
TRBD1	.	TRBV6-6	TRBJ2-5	TGTGCCAGCAGCCAAGGACAGGGGAGGGGAGAGACCCAGTACTTC	CASSQGQGRGETQYF
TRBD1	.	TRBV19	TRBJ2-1	TGTGCCAGTAGTATAGCCGGGACAGGGGGCGCGGTAAGCTCCTACAATGAGCAGTTCTTC	CASSIAGTGGAVSSYNEQFF
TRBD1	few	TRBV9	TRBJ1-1	TGTGCCAGCAGCGTAGGAGGGACAGGGAGAACGGCTGAAGCTTTCTTT	CASSVGGTGRTAEAFF
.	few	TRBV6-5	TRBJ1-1	TGTGCCAGCAGTAAGACAGGATTGAACACTGAAGCTTTCTTT	CASSKTGLNTEAFF
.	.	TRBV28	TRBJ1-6	TGTGCCAGCAGGGCAGGGCAGGGCGATTCACCCCTCCACTTT	CASRAGQGDSPLHF
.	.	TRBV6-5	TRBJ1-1	TGTGCCAGCAGTTACGCAGGAACCGCGGGCGGAACTGAAGCTTTCTTT	CASSYAGTAGGTEAFF
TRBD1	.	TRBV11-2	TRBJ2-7	TGTGCCAGCAGCTTAGACCCCCGGGACAGGGCCTACGAGCAGTACTTC	CASSLDPRDRAYEQYF
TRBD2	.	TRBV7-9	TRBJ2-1	TGTGCCAGCAGCTTTCCCTTGCGAGGGAGGGCCGGGAATGAGCAGTTCTTC	CASSFPLRGRAGNEQFF
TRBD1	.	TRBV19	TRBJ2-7	TGTGCCAGTAGTCTCGACGGGACAGGAGCCTACGAGCAGTACTTC	CASSLDGTGAYEQYF
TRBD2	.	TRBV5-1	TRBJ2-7	TGCGCCAGCAGCTCGGCCGTGACTAGCGGGAGGTACTACGAGCAGTACTTC	CASSSAVTSGRYYEQYF
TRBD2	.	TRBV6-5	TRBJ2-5	TGTGCCAGCAGTTACATTAGCGGGAAAGAGACCCAGTACTTC	CASSYISGKETQYF
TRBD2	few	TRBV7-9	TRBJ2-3	TGTGCCAGCAACGCGGGGGGGCCCGGGGGAGATACGCAGTATTTT	CASNAGGPGGDTQYF
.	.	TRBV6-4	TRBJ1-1	TGTGCCAGCAGTGTGGGGGGGCTAGGGACTGAAGCTTTCTTT	CASSVGGLGTEAFF
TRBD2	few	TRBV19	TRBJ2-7	TGTGCCAGTAGCCCTACTAGCGGGCAACCCTACGAGCAGTACTTC	CASSPTSGQPYEQYF
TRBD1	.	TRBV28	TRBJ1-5	TGTGCCAGCAGTCCCGGGACAGGGAAGATTCAGCCCCAGCATTTT	CASSPGTGKIQPQHF
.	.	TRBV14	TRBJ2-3	TGTGCCAGCAGCCAAGTACAGAATACGCAGTATTTT	CASSQVQNTQYF
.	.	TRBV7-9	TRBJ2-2	TGTGCCAGCAGCTCTTTACAGGGCTACACCGGGGAGCTGTTTTTT	CASSSLQGYTGELFF
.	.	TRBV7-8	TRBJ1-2	TGTGCCAGCAGTAAGGACGGGGGGCACAAGTATGGCTACACCTTC	CASSKDGGHKYGYTF
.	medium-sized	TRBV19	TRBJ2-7	TGTGCCAGTAGTATGGGGTTCCGGCGGGAACTCTACGAGCAGTACTTC	CASSMGFRRELYEQYF
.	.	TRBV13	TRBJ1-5	TGTGCCAGCAGCCAAGGACGGAGGGATCGGCCCCAGCATTTT	CASSQGRRDRPQHF
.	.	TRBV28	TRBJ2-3	TGTGCCAGCAGTTTGGCTAGGACAGGCACAGATACGCAGTATTTT	CASSLARTGTDTQYF
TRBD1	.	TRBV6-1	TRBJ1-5	TGTGCCAGCAGTGGCCCTCGGACAGGGATAAACAATCAGCCCCAGCATTTT	CASSGPRTGINNQPQHF
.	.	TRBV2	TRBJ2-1	TGTGCCAGCAGCGTAGAGGGGGGGAGGTTCCCCTACAATGAGCAGTTCTTC	CASSVEGGRFPYNEQFF
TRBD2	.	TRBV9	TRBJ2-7	TGTGCCAGCAGCGTAACTAGCGGGGGGGCCGGCGAGCAGTACTTC	CASSVTSGGAGEQYF
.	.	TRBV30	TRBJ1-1	TGTGCCTGGGCCTCCCTCGTACGCTATGACACTGAAGCTTTCTTT	CAWASLVRYDTEAFF
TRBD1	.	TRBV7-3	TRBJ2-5	TGTGCCAGCAGCTCCGGACAGGGGCAAGAGACCCAGTACTTC	CASSSGQGQETQYF
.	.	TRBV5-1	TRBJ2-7	TGCGCCAGCAGCTTGAGGGCTGGGAGCTCCTACGAGCAGTACTTC	CASSLRAGSSYEQYF
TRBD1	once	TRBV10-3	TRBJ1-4	TGTGCCATCAGTGACGGACAGGGCGATAATGAAAAACTGTTTTTT	CAISDGQGDNEKLFF
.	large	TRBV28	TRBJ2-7	TGTGCCAGCAGTGTAGGACTAAACTACGAGCAGTACTTC	CASSVGLNYEQYF
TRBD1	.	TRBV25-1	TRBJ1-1	TGTGCCAGCAGTAGCCCCGGGACAGGGGGCTGGAACACTGAAGCTTTCTTT	CASSSPGTGGWNTEAFF
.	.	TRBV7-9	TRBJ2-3	TGTTCCAGCAGCCACCGACTGAAATCCACAGATACGCAGTATTTT	CSSSHRLKSTDTQYF
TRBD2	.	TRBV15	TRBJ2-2	TGTGCCACCAGAGAAGCGGGACGCACCGGGGAGCTGTTTTTT	CATREAGRTGELFF
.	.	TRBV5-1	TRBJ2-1	TGCGCCAGCAGCTTTAGGACTATCTCCTACAATGAGCAGTTCTTC	CASSFRTISYNEQFF
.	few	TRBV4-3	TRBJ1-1	TGCGCCAGCAGCCAAGCGGGTTTTAACACTGAAGCTTTCTTT	CASSQAGFNTEAFF
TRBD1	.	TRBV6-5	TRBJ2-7	TGTGCCAGCAGTTACAATTACAGGGGGCCTTCCTACGAGCAGTACTTC	CASSYNYRGPSYEQYF
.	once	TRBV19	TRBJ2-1	TGTGCCAGTAGTATAGATTCGTCGATTGCGATTCCGTTCTTC	CASSIDSSIAIPFF
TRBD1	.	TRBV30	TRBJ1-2	TGTGCCTGGATAAGAGGGACAGTTCACGGCTACACCTTC	CAWIRGTVHGYTF
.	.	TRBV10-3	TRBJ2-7	TGTGCCATCAGTGAGCCAGACTTGATCTACGAGCAGTACTTC	CAISEPDLIYEQYF
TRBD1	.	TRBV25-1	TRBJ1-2	TGTGCCAGCAGTCAGGGGGCGGGAGGCTACACCTTC	CASSQGAGGYTF
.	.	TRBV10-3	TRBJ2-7	TGTGCCATCAGTGTGTCCAGCGATAGACCCAAAGAGACCTACGAGCAGTACTTC	CAISVSSDRPKETYEQYF
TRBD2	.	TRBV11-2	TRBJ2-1	TGTGCCAGCAGCTCCGCTCCCCCTCCGGGAGGGAGATGGGAGCAGTTCTTC	CASSSAPPPGGRWEQFF
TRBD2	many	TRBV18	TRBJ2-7	TGTGCCAGCTCACCCCCTAGCGGGAGCTACGAGCAGTACTTC	CASSPPSGSYEQYF